This TCR beta chain was recovered during a study of breast tumors, draining lymph nodes, adjacent tissues (dated by TCRdb to 2016 to 2017). For the study in its entirety: In breast cancer patients, the study compared the TCR beta repertoires of tumor, adjacent nontumor tissue and axillary lymph nodes. The study aimed to assess the relationships and possible T-cell exchange between tumor, surrounding tissue and draining lymph node repertoires in human breast cancer.

The run used an Illumina HiSeq 2000. Multiplex PCR amplification was used to build the TCR beta chain libraries. High-throughput sequencing was used to analyze the amplified TCR beta chain products. Starting from the raw public reads, TCRdb applied fastp trimming at Q25, assembled clones with MiXCR and retained in-frame beta chains. One record per CDR3 amino acid sequence lists the most common genes and DNA. The sample data list approximately 230,000 distinct CDR3 sequences, and less than 45% of these were observed just once. The ten largest clones take up approximately 3.6% of the sample. Trimming takes 5 bases from V and 3 bases from J, and the germline ends sit 25 bases apart. Looking up the germline V gene (reference sequence) yields CDR1 SEHNR and CDR2 FQNEAQ. Reading from cysteine to phenylalanine, the CDR3 counts 19 amino acids. CDR3 DNA only is kept here, 57 bases in frame from base 1. General conclusions and limits of the study: Tumors showed preferential V and J gene usage, and their T-cell repertoire diversity fell below that of lymph nodes yet above that of nontumor tissue. Tumor and nontumor tissue repertoires were found to be significantly more similar in luminal-like than in basal-like breast cancer. A scenario in which most tumor T cells derive from the lymph node and then expand within tumor tissue was judged to be consistent with the data. Rather than being directly demonstrated, the conclusion that tumor T cells originate in lymph nodes was presented as consistent with a hypothesis.

The sample holds many counts of this clonotype. No antigen is known for it. No quality values exist for individual bases; no much larger clone is one base distant. Lymph node samples came from the axillary draining lymph nodes of breast cancer patients. Sequenced: axillary lymph node tissue. The chain employs TRBV7-9 and TRBJ2-2; TRBD1 is a weak D gene call, 5 bases matching. This clonotype originated in a female donor with breast cancer. Some clones in this sample may be carry-over from other donors' samples. The CDR3 sequence is CASSDLPGRALSDTGELFF. DNA sequence: TGTGCCAGCAGCGACCTTCCGGGCAGGGCTCTTTCGGACACCGGGGAGCTGTTTTTT.